The 30 T cell receptor beta chains listed next were all sequenced from one sample in a study of blood T cell repertoires in COVID-19. TCRdb's copy holds only in-frame clones and misses some; the assay was immunoSEQ multiplex PCR. The repertoire has a few hundred thousand clones, around 83% of them found once; the top ten carry over 7.5%. Input material: peripheral blood. The source is an elderly man with acute or convalescent COVID-19.

CDR3 region: CASSSATLVETQYF. The CDR3, as DNA: TGTGCCAGCAGTTCCGCTACCTTAGTTGAGACCCAGTACTTC. The gene calls are TRBV28 and TRBJ2-5; D not certain. This CDR3 contains 14 residues. The V end lost 4 bases, the J end lost 5 bases, and 14 bases lay between the germline ends. The germline gives CDR1 MDHEN, CDR2 SYDVKM.

V usage is TRBV6-5 and J usage is TRBJ2-7, with 8 nucleotides matching TRBD1. V shed 0 bases and J 4 bases; nucleotides not matched to a gene: 5. Per germline, CDR1 MNHEY and CDR2 SVGAGI. CDR3 length: 15 amino acids. The DNA of the CDR3 is TGTGCCAGCAGTTACTCGGCAGGGGGCGCGTACGAGCAGTACTTC. As protein: CASSYSAGGAYEQYF.

V gene TRBV24-1 combines with J gene TRBJ1-5; D is unclear. The CDR3 loop spans 12 amino acids. Deletions cut 4 bases from V and 7 bases from J, with 7 bases between. In germline, CDR1 is KGHDR, CDR2 SFDVKD. The CDR3 DNA sequence: TGTGCCACCAGTGACAGGAAACAGCCCCAGCATTTT. Amino acid sequence: CATSDRKQPQHF.

The V call is TRBV13, the J call TRBJ2-1; TRBD1 aligns across 8 bases. The length of the CDR3 is 14 residues. The germline CDR1 and CDR2 sequences are PRHDT and FYEKMQ (reference sequence). J was trimmed by 6 bases and V by 5 bases; bases with no gene match: 6. In nucleotides, the CDR3 is TGTGCCAGCAGCGTCCGGGACAGGCTCAATGAGCAGTTCTTC. Translating gives CASSVRDRLNEQFF.

This clone was observed a few times. The chain uses TRBV5-4 and TRBJ2-3; 8 bases are a match to TRBD1. Germline V gene data show CDR1 as SGHNT and CDR2 as YYREEE (reference sequence). Germline trimming cut 3 bases from V and 4 bases from J; bases unmatched to any gene: 7. The length of the CDR3 is 15 residues. The CDR3 sequence: CASSSIGQGADTQYF. The CDR3 DNA sequence: TGTGCCAGCAGCTCAATCGGACAGGGAGCAGATACGCAGTATTTT.

This clone was picked up a small number of times. This chain uses TRBV5-1 with TRBJ1-2; tentative D call: TRBD1 (5 bases). Trimming removed 4 bases from V and 3 bases from J, with 13 bases in between. The CDR3 runs 14 residues. Per germline, CDR1 SGHRS and CDR2 YFSETQ. The CDR3 sequence: CASSPQGGDYGYTF. The DNA of the CDR3 is TGCGCCAGCAGCCCGCAGGGAGGGGACTATGGCTACACCTTC. Drawing the rest from reference TRBV5-1 and TRBJ1-2, the complete variable domain is KAGVTQTPRYLIKTRGQQVTLSCSPISGHRSVSWYQQTPGQGLQFLFEYFSETQRNKGNFPGRFSGRQFSNSRSEMNVSTLELGDSALYLCASSPQGGDYGYTFGSGTRLTVV.

The chain links TRBV3-1 (or the pseudogene TRBV3-2) to TRBJ2-6; perhaps TRBD2 as D (5 bases). V shed 4 bases and J shed 4 bases, with 17 bases lying between them. This CDR3 spans 17 amino acids. From germline, CDR1 is LGHDT and CDR2 YNNKEL (reference sequence). Here the CDR3 reads CASSLWLGGSGANVLTF. The CDR3 bases are TGTGCCAGCAGCCTATGGCTCGGAGGCTCAGGGGCCAACGTCCTGACTTTC.

V usage is TRBV5-6 and J usage is TRBJ2-7; D possibly corresponds to TRBD1 (6 bases). The ends were cut back, 4 bases at V and 0 bases at J, with 14 bases in the middle. Germline V CDR1 and CDR2: SGHDT, YYEEEE. This CDR3 is 15 amino acids long. CDR3: CASSPAGVSSYEQYF. The DNA of the CDR3 is TGTGCCAGCAGCCCTGCAGGGGTCTCCTCCTACGAGCAGTACTTC.

V usage is TRBV5-1 and J usage is TRBJ1-5; the D is unclear. Trimming shortened V by 0 bases and J by 4 bases, and 8 bases separated the two germline ends. This CDR3 has 14 amino acids. Germline CDR1 and CDR2: SGHRS and YFSETQ. CDR3 amino acids: CASSLENSNQPQHF. The DNA for the CDR3 is TGCGCCAGCAGCTTGGAAAACAGTAATCAGCCCCAGCATTTT.

This chain uses TRBV4-1 with TRBJ2-1; 8 bases map to TRBD2. The CDR3 runs to 17 residues. Trimming at V came to 1 base and at J to 8 bases, leaving 13 bases not matched to a gene. Germline values: CDR1 MGHRA, CDR2 YSYEKL. The CDR3 bases are TGCGCCAGCAGCCAAGGTCCTGTGCGGGGGGCCGCGGATGAGCAGTTCTTC. It specifies CASSQGPVRGAADEQFF.

In regard to this clone: The junction and the germline gene differ at one end; a read error may be behind it. J is TRBJ2-1 and V is TRBV19; a weak D match, TRBD1 (8 bases). The CDR3 is 16 amino acids. Germline V gene lookup returns CDR1 LNHDA and CDR2 SQIVND (reference sequence). This CDR3 reads CASRPAGDRRYNKQFF. The CDR3 DNA reads as TGTGCCAGTAGGCCGGCGGGGGACAGGCGATACAATAAGCAGTTCTTC.

The CDR3 nucleotides are TGTGCCAGCAGCCCAAAAGGGGCCACTGAAGCTTTCTTT. This gives the protein CASSPKGATEAFF. The chain is built from TRBV7-9 and TRBJ1-1; D might be TRBD1 (5 bases). V was pared by 5 bases and J by 4 bases, with 11 bases between. The length of the CDR3 is 13 residues. From germline, CDR1 is SEHNR and CDR2 FQNEAQ (reference sequence).

This clone was observed a handful of times. The rearrangement joins TRBV27 to TRBJ2-7; D not resolved. Germline V lookup: CDR1 MNHEY, CDR2 SMNVEV (reference sequence). Trimming cost V 5 bases and J 5 bases, with 16 bases left between them. The CDR3 spans 14 residues. As DNA, the CDR3 is TGTGCCAGCAGTCCCCGACTTGAGTCCCACGAGCAGTACTTC. It translates to CASSPRLESHEQYF.

This chain uses TRBV24-1 with TRBJ2-5; D uncertain. Looked up from germline, CDR1 is KGHDR and CDR2 is SFDVKD. V gave up 1 base and J gave up 4 bases, with 3 bases separating them. The CDR3 has 12 amino acids. The DNA of the CDR3 is TGTGCCACCAGTGATTTCGGAGAGACCCAGTACTTC. As protein: CATSDFGETQYF.

The chain has TRBV7-9 and TRBJ2-1; TRBD2 matches 9 bases. V shed 8 bases, J shed 9 bases, and the junction held 8 bases outside the gene matches. This CDR3 spans 13 amino acids. CDR1 and CDR2 (germline): SEHNR, FQNEAQ (reference sequence). CDR3 sequence (DNA): TGTGCCAGCCTGGTCCAAGCGGGAGGTGAGCAGTTCTTC. It specifies CASLVQAGGEQFF.

The chain combines TRBV29-1 with TRBJ2-2; TRBD2 matches 7 bases. This CDR3 is built from 12 residues. The germline gives CDR1 SQVTM, CDR2 ANQGSEA. J was trimmed by 6 bases and V by 6 bases; bases with no gene match: 4. The CDR3 loop reads CSVRTRSGELFF. The CDR3 DNA is TGCAGCGTGCGGACTAGATCCGGGGAGCTGTTTTTT.

This clone showed up just a few times. The chain has TRBV4-2 and TRBJ2-4, with TRBD1 identical over 10 bases. The CDR3 is made up of 18 amino acids. After removal of 1 base from V and 6 bases from J, the junction contained 12 bases not matched to a gene. Germline V CDR1 and CDR2: LGHNA, YNFKEQ. CDR3 DNA sequence: TGTGCCAGCAGCCAAGGACAGGGGGCGTGGAGGACCGCAAACATTCAGTACTTC. Its translation: CASSQGQGAWRTANIQYF.

This chain's CDR3 is CAISESRGSRGTEAFF. Here the CDR3 DNA reads TGTGCCATCAGTGAGTCACGGGGGAGTAGGGGCACTGAAGCTTTCTTT. The gene calls are TRBV10-3 and TRBJ1-1, with D possibly TRBD1 on 5 matching bases. Germline V CDR1 and CDR2: ENHRY, SYGVKD. The CDR3 length is 16 residues. The V and J ends lost 0 bases and 4 bases respectively, with 15 bases between them.

The chain uses TRBV5-1 and TRBJ2-1; 8 nucleotides match TRBD2. The CDR3 runs 16 residues. The V gene end was trimmed by 5 bases and the J gene end by 0 bases; junction bases not matched to a gene: 7. In germline, CDR1 is SGHRS, CDR2 YFSETQ. The CDR3, as DNA: TGCGCCAGCAGTCGGGCGGGGGGCCTCTCCTACAATGAGCAGTTCTTC. Its protein product is CASSRAGGLSYNEQFF.

The chain couples TRBV7-2 to TRBJ2-3; D possibly corresponds to TRBD1 (5 bases). Germline CDR1 reads SGHTA; CDR2 reads FQGNSA. V dropped 3 bases and J dropped 1 base, with 8 bases sitting between them. The CDR3 sequence is 14 residues long. CDR3 region: CASSLYRRTDTQYF. CDR3 coding DNA: TGTGCCAGCAGCTTGTACAGGCGCACAGATACGCAGTATTTT.

The J gene is TRBJ2-1, the V gene TRBV11-2, with 8 bases identical to TRBD1. With 6 bases clipped from V and 9 bases from J, the junction kept 13 bases outside the gene matches. This CDR3 region has 15 residues. Germline V gene lookup returns CDR1 SGHAT and CDR2 FQNNGV. CDR3 sequence: CASSFSTGGRGEQFF. The DNA of the CDR3 is TGTGCCAGCAGTTTTTCAACAGGGGGAAGGGGTGAGCAGTTCTTC.

The chain recombines TRBV5-1 with TRBJ1-5; 9 bases agree with TRBD1. The CDR3 length is 16 residues. CDR1 SGHRS and CDR2 YFSETQ come from the germline V gene. After removal of 0 bases from V and 6 bases from J, the junction contained 7 bases not matched to a gene. The CDR3 DNA reads as TGCGCCAGCAGCTTGGGCTTTGGACAGGGGAGTCAGCCCCAGCATTTT. Its protein is CASSLGFGQGSQPQHF.

The table lists this clone with a count of one. The V gene is TRBV3-1 (or the pseudogene TRBV3-2), the J gene TRBJ2-1, with TRBD2 matching 9 bases. Trimming took 0 bases from V and 7 from J; bases not matched to a gene: 16. The CDR3 runs to 19 residues. Germline V lookup: CDR1 LGHDT, CDR2 YNNKEL (reference sequence). CDR3 in amino acids: CASSQEGGSSGRALNEQFF. The CDR3 DNA sequence: TGTGCCAGCAGCCAAGAGGGGGGGAGTAGCGGGAGAGCCCTAAATGAGCAGTTCTTC.

J is TRBJ1-1 and V is TRBV18; 9 positions agree with TRBD1. Per the germline V gene, CDR1 is KGHSH and CDR2 is LQKENI. This CDR3 contains 15 residues. V lost 6 bases and J lost 1; bases outside the gene matches: 6. DNA of the CDR3: TGTGCCAGCTCGCTCGGGACAGGGAAGAACACTGAAGCTTTCTTT. This encodes CASSLGTGKNTEAFF. The full variable domain, its missing parts supplied by reference TRBV18 and TRBJ1-1, is NAGVMQNPRHLVRRRGQEARLRCSPMKGHSHVYWYRQLPEEGLKFMVYLQKENIIDESGMPKERFSAEFPKEGPSILRIQQVVRGDSAAYFCASSLGTGKNTEAFFGQGTRLTVV.

The chain has TRBV4-1 and TRBJ1-5; D is undetermined. Trimming cost V 3 bases and J 4 bases, with 19 bases left between them. CDR1 MGHRA and CDR2 YSYEKL come from the germline V gene. The CDR3 runs 17 residues. This CDR3 reads CASSHAGVAVRNQPQHF. CDR3 bases: TGCGCCAGCAGCCACGCTGGCGTGGCGGTGAGAAATCAGCCCCAGCATTTT.

V is TRBV2 and J is TRBJ2-7, with 9 bases fitting TRBD1. Trimming at V came to 9 bases and at J to 5 bases, leaving 11 bases not matched to a gene. The CDR3 has 14 amino acids. Germline lookup yields CDR1 SNHLY and CDR2 FYNNEI. The CDR3: CASRLTGGWHEQYF. In DNA, the CDR3 is TGTGCCAGTAGGCTAACAGGGGGCTGGCACGAGCAGTACTTC.

The chain recombines TRBV11-2 with TRBJ2-7; 7 bases map to TRBD1. The CDR3 is made up of 14 amino acids. V lost 5 bases and J lost 1; bases outside the gene matches: 5. Germline lookup yields CDR1 SGHAT and CDR2 FQNNGV. CDR3 protein: CASSKDRTSYEQYF. CDR3 nucleotides: TGTGCCAGCAGCAAGGACAGGACTTCCTACGAGCAGTACTTC.

The chain combines TRBV5-6 with TRBJ1-2; D is uncertain. Per the germline V gene, CDR1 is SGHDT and CDR2 is YYEEEE. This CDR3 is built from 13 residues. V lost 1 base to trimming and J lost 4 bases, with 8 bases between them. The CDR3 loop reads CASSLTAGYGYTF. The CDR3 DNA is TGTGCCAGCAGCTTGACAGCGGGCTATGGCTACACCTTC.

This sequence joins TRBV27 and TRBJ1-1; 9 bases match TRBD1. Per germline, CDR1 MNHEY and CDR2 SMNVEV (reference sequence). This CDR3 contains 15 residues. After removal of 5 bases from V and 5 bases from J, the junction contained 9 bases not matched to a gene. CDR3 coding DNA: TGTGCCAGCAGTGCGAACAGGGGGCGAGGGACTGAAGCTTTCTTT. Amino acids: CASSANRGRGTEAFF.

The V and J genes are TRBV6-5 and TRBJ2-7, with D perhaps matching TRBD1 (6 bases). CDR1 and CDR2 from the germline V gene are MNHEY and SVGAGI. Trimming stripped 7 bases from V and 0 bases from J, with 13 bases between. The CDR3 covers 14 residues. This CDR3 is CASKDSRGSYEQYF. The CDR3 bases are TGTGCCAGCAAGGACAGTCGGGGCTCCTACGAGCAGTACTTC.